The clone carrying this T cell receptor (beta chain) occurred many times. These data come from a study of T cell repertoires in cytomegalovirus infection. The CDR3 is made up of 14 amino acids. Germline assignment: CDR1 MDHEN and CDR2 SYDVKM. The V and J ends lost 4 bases and 0 bases respectively, with 9 bases between them. TCRdb processed the reads anew with MiXCR; each CDR3 protein has one entry. The data contain around 190,000 distinct CDR3 sequences, approximately 14% of them singletons. The source material was PBMCs. This TCR was recovered from a human donor in good health (CMV status not recorded). Some clones in this sample may be carry-over from other donors' samples. The rearrangement uses TRBV28 and TRBJ1-1, with no clear D. The CDR3, as DNA: TGTGCCAGCAGTTATTCAGATATGAACACTGAAGCTTTCTTT. Protein: CASSYSDMNTEAFF.